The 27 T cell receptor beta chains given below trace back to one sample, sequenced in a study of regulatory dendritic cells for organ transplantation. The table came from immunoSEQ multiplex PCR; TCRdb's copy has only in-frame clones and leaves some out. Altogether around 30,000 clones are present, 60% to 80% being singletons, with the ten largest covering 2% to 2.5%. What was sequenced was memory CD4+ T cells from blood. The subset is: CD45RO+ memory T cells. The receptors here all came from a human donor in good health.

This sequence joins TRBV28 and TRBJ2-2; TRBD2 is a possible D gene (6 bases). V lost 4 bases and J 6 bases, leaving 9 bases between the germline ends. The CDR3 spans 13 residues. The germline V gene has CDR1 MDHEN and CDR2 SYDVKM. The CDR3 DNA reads TGTGCCAGCAGTTGGGGAGGTCCCGGGGAGCTGTTTTTT. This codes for CASSWGGPGELFF. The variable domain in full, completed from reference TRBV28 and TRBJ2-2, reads DVKVTQSSRYLVKRTGEKVFLECVQDMDHENMFWYRQDPGLGLRLIYFSYDVKMKEKGDIPEGYSVSREKKERFSLILESASTNQTSMYLCASSWGGPGELFFGEGSRLTVL.

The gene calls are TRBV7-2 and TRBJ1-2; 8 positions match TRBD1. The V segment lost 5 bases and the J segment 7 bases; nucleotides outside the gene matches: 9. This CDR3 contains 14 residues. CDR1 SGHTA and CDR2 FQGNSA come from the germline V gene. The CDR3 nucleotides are TGTGCCAGCAGCCCTTGGACAGGGACTCGTGGCTACACCTTC. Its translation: CASSPWTGTRGYTF.

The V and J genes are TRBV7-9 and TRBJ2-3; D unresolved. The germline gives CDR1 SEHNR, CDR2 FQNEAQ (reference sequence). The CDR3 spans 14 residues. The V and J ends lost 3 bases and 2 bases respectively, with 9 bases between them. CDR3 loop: CASSFPSNTDTQYF. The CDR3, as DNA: TGTGCCAGCAGCTTTCCCTCAAACACAGATACGCAGTATTTT.

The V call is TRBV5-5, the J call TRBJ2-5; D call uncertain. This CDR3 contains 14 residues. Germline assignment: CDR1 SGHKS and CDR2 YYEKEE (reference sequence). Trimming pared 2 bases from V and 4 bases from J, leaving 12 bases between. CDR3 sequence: CASSFGLRGETQYF. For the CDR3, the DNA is TGTGCCAGCAGCTTCGGGTTGCGAGGAGAGACCCAGTACTTC.

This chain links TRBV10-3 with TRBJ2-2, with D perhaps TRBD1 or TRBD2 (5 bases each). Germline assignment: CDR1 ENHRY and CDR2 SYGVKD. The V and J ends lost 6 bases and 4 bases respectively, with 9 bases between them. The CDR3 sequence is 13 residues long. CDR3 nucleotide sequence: TGTGCCATCAGGGCCGGGGCCACCGGGGAGCTGTTTTTT. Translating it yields CAIRAGATGELFF.

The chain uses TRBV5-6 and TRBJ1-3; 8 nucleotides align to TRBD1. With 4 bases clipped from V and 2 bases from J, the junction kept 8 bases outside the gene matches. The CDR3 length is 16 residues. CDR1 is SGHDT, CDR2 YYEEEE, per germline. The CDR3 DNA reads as TGTGCCAGCAGCGTGGACAGGGATCGAACTGGAAACACCATATATTTT. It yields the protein CASSVDRDRTGNTIYF. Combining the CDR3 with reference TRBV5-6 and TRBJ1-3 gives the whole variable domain DAGVTQSPTHLIKTRGQQVTLRCSPKSGHDTVSWYQQALGQGPQFIFQYYEEEERQRGNFPDRFSGHQFPNYSSELNVNALLLGDSALYLCASSVDRDRTGNTIYFGEGSWLTVV.

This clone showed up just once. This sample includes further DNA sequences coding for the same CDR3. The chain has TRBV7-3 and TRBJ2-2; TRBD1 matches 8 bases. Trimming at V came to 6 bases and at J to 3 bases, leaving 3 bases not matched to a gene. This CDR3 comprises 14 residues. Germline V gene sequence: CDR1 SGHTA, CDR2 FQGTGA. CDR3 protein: CASRPDRDTGELFF. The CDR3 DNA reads TGTGCCAGCAGACCGGACAGGGACACCGGGGAGCTGTTTTTT.

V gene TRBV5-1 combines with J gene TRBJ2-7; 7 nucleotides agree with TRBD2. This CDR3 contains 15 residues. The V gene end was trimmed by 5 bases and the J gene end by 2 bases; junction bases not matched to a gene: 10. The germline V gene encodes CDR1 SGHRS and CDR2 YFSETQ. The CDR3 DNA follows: TGCGCCAGCAGGCGGACCCGGGAGGCTGCCTACGAGCAGTACTTC. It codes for CASRRTREAAYEQYF.

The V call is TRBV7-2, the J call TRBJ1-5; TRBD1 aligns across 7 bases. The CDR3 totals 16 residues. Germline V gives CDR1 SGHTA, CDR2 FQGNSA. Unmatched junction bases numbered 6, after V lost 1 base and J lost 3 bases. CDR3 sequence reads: CASSLEGQIDNQPQHF. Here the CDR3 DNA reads TGTGCCAGCAGCTTAGAGGGACAGATTGACAATCAGCCCCAGCATTTT.

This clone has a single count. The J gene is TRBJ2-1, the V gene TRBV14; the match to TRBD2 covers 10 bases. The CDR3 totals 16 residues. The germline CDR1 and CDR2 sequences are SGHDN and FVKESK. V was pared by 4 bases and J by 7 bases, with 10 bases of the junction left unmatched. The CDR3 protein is CASSLRAGGRFNEQFF. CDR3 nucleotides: TGTGCCAGCAGCCTCCGAGCGGGGGGGAGGTTTAATGAGCAGTTCTTC.

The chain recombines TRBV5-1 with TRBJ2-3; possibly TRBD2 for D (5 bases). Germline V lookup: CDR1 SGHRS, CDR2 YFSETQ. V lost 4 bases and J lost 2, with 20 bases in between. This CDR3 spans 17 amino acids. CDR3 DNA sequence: TGCGCCAGCAGCCTAACACGACCGGGGATAAACACAGATACGCAGTATTTT. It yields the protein CASSLTRPGINTDTQYF.

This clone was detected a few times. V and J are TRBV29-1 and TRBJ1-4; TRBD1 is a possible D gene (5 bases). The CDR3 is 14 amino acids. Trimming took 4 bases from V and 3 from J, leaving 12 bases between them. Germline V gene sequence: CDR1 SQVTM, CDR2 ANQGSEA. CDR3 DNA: TGCAGCGTTGGAAAGACAGCCGCTAATGAAAAACTGTTTTTT. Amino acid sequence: CSVGKTAANEKLFF.

The CDR3 is CASGRIARDPSYEQYF. CDR3 nucleotides: TGTGCCAGCGGTAGGATCGCCAGGGACCCCTCCTACGAGCAGTACTTC. The genes are TRBV7-3 and TRBJ2-7, with D perhaps assigned TRBD1 or TRBD2 (5 bases each). The CDR3 is 16 amino acids. V lost 8 bases and J lost 0, with 20 bases in between. Germline loops: CDR1 SGHTA, CDR2 FQGTGA.

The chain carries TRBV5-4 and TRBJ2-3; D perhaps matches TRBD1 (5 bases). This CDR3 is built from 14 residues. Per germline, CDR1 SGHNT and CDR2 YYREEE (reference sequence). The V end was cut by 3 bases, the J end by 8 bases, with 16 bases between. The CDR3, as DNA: TGTGCCAGCAGCTCGCCCGGTAGGGGTGCTACGCAGTATTTT. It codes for CASSSPGRGATQYF.

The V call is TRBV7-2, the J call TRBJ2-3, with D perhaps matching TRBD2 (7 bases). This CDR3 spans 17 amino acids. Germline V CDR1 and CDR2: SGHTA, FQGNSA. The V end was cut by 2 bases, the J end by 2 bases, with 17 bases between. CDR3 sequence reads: CASSLRGGGGVTDTQYF. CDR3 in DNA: TGTGCCAGCAGCTTAAGGGGCGGCGGGGGCGTCACAGATACGCAGTATTTT.

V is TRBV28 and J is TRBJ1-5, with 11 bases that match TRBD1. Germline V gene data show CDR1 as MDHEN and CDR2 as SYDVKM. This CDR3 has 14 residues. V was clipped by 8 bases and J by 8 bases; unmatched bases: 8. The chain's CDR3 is CASSMGQGGKPQHF. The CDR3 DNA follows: TGTGCCAGCTCCATGGGACAGGGGGGAAAGCCCCAGCATTTT.

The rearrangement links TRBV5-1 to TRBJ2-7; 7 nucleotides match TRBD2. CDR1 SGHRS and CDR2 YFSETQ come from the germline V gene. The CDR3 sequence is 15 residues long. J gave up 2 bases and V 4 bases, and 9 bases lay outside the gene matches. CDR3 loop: CASSPSGRGAYEQYF. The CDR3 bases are TGCGCCAGCAGCCCCTCGGGGAGGGGAGCCTACGAGCAGTACTTC.

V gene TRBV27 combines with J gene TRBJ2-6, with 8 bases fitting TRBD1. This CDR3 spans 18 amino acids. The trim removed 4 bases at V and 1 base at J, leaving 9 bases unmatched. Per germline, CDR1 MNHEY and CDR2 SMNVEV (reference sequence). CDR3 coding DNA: TGTGCCAGCAGTTCTGGACAGGGATGGGGTTCTGGGGCCAACGTCCTGACTTTC. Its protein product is CASSSGQGWGSGANVLTF.

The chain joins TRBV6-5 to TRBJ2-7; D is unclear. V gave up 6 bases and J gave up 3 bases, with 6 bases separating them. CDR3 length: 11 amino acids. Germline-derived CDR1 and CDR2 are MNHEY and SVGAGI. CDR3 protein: CASRLDYEQYF. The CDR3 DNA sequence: TGTGCCAGCAGGCTCGACTACGAGCAGTACTTC.

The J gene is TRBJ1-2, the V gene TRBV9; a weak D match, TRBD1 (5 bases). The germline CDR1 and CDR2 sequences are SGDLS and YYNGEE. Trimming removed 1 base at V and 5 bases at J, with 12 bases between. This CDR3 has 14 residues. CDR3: CASSVHLDTYGYTF. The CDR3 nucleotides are TGTGCCAGCAGCGTACATCTGGACACGTATGGCTACACCTTC.

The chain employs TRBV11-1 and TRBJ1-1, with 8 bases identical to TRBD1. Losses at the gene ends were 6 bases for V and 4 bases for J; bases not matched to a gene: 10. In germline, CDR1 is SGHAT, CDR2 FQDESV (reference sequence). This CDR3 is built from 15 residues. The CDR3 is CASSRRGRTSTEAFF. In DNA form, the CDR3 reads TGTGCCAGCAGTCGCAGGGGGCGAACTAGCACTGAAGCTTTCTTT.

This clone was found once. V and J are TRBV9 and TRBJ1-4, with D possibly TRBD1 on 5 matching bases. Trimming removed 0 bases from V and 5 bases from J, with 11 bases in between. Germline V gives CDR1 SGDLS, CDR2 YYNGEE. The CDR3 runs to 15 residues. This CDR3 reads CASSVVTGSNEKLFF. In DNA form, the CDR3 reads TGTGCCAGCAGCGTAGTTACAGGTTCGAATGAAAAACTGTTTTTT.

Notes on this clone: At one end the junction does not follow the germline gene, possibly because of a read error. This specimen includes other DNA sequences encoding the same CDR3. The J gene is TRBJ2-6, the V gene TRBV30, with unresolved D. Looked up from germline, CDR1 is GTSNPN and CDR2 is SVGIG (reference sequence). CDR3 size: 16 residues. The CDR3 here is CAWKNVGVSGANVLTF. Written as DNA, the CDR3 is TGTGCTTGGAAGAATGTAGGAGTCTCTGGGGCCAACGTCCTGACTTTC.

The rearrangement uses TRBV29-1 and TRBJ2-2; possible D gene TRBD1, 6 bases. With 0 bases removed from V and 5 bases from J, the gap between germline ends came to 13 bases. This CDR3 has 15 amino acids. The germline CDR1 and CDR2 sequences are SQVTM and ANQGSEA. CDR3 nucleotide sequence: TGCAGCGTTGAAGACACGGGACAAAAGACCGGGGAGCTGTTTTTT. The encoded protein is CSVEDTGQKTGELFF.

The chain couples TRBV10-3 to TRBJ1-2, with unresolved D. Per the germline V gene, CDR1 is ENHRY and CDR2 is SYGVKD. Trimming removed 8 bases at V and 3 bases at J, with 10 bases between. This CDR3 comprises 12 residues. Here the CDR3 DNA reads TGTGCCATCCCCGGCCCCTACTATGGCTACACCTTC. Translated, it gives CAIPGPYYGYTF.

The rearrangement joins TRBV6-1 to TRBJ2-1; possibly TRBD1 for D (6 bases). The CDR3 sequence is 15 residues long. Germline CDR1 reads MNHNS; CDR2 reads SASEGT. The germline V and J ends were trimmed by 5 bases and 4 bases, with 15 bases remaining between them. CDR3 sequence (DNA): TGTGCCAGCAGTCCCGAACAGGGCTCGTACAATGAGCAGTTCTTC. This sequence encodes CASSPEQGSYNEQFF.

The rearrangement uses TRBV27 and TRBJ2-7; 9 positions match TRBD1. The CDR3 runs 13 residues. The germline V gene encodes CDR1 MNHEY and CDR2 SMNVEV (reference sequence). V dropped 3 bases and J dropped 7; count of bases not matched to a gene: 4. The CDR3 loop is CASSFNRGREQYF. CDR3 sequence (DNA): TGTGCCAGCAGTTTCAACAGGGGGCGGGAGCAGTACTTC.